Listed here are 5 T cell receptor beta chains from one sample, sequenced in a study of shared clonotypes between healthy human individuals. Assay: immunoSEQ multiplex PCR; the TCRdb copy retains only in-frame clones and omits some. Here the sample spans 900,000 to 1,200,000 clones, approximately 80% being singletons. Sequencing input: memory CD4+ T cells from PBMCs. Subset denoted: CD45RA-negative fraction. Receptors originate from a man aged 18 to 29 in good health. Some clones in this sample may be carry-over from other donors' samples.

About this clone: A much larger clone lies one base from this, so it may be a read error. Other DNA sequences in the same sample also yield this CDR3. J is TRBJ2-3 and V is TRBV7-2, with D hard to call. In germline, CDR1 is SGHTA, CDR2 FQGNSA. V lost 2 bases to trimming and J lost 4 bases, with 4 bases between them. The CDR3 runs 12 residues. The CDR3 region has the DNA TGTGCCAGCAGCTTATCCGCAGATACGCAGTATTTT. Translated: CASSLSADTQYF.

This clone was detected ten times or more. The CDR3 nucleotides read TGTGCCAGCAGGAGCAATCAGCCCCAGCATTTT. Amino acid sequence: CASRSNQPQHF. The chain combines TRBV2 with TRBJ1-5; D is uncertain. V was trimmed by 6 bases and J by 1 base, leaving 1 base between them. The CDR3 extends over 11 amino acids. Germline CDR1 is SNHLY and CDR2 is FYNNEI.

This clone showed up just once. The chain couples TRBV19 to TRBJ1-2, with D maybe TRBD1 (6 bases). The CDR3 totals 13 residues. Germline CDR1 LNHDA, CDR2 SQIVND (reference sequence). The ends were cut back, 3 bases at V and 8 bases at J, with 13 bases in the middle. The CDR3 spells CASSIPGAEGYTF. CDR3 coding DNA: TGTGCCAGTAGTATCCCAGGGGCAGAAGGCTACACCTTC. Full variable domain (missing parts from reference TRBV19 and TRBJ1-2): DGGITQSPKYLFRKEGQNVTLSCEQNLNHDAMYWYRQDPGQGLRLIYYSQIVNDFQKGDIAEGYSVSREKKESFPLTVTSAQKNPTAFYLCASSIPGAEGYTFGSGTRLTVV.

This clone was observed a few times. The chain is built from TRBV15 and TRBJ1-1; 8 positions agree with TRBD1. Germline trimming cut 0 bases from V and 2 bases from J; bases unmatched to any gene: 2. The CDR3 is 15 residues long. Germline V gives CDR1 LNHNV, CDR2 YYDKDF (reference sequence). CDR3 sequence reads: CATSRDGQGNTEAFF. For the CDR3, the DNA is TGTGCCACCAGCAGAGATGGACAGGGTAACACTGAAGCTTTCTTT.

This clone was observed a few times. The J gene is TRBJ2-7, the V gene TRBV7-9, with a tentative D call TRBD2 (6 bases). V lost 0 bases and J 5 bases, leaving 20 bases between the germline ends. The CDR3 sequence is 17 residues long. Looked up from germline, CDR1 is SEHNR and CDR2 is FQNEAQ (reference sequence). As DNA, the CDR3 is TGTGCCAGCAGCTTAGCGGGTGGTGGGGGAGGAAGCGACGAGCAGTACTTC. Amino acids: CASSLAGGGGGSDEQYF.